The 2 T cell receptor beta chains given below trace back to one sample, sequenced in a study of blood T cell repertoires in COVID-19. Sequenced by immunoSEQ multiplex PCR; TCRdb stores in-frame clones only, minus some. The sample consists of some 60,000 clones, about 82% of them appearing once. Material for sequencing was peripheral blood. The receptors were sampled from a human donor in a cohort sampled during active COVID-19.

This chain links TRBV18 with TRBJ2-2, with 8 bases lining up with TRBD1. The V gene end was trimmed by 0 bases and the J gene end by 4 bases; junction bases not matched to a gene: 4. This CDR3 has 16 amino acids. Looked up from germline, CDR1 is KGHSH and CDR2 is LQKENI. As DNA, the CDR3 is TGTGCCAGCTCACCACCGTCCAGGGGGCGCACCGGGGAGCTGTTTTTT. Translated, it gives CASSPPSRGRTGELFF.

The chain has TRBV10-3 and TRBJ1-1, with D maybe TRBD1 (5 bases). Germline lookup yields CDR1 ENHRY and CDR2 SYGVKD. The V gene lost 4 bases and the J gene lost 5 bases, with 14 bases spanning the gap. The CDR3 covers 14 residues. In nucleotides, the CDR3 is TGTGCCATCAGTGTCGGGGGGTCTACAACTGAAGCTTTCTTT. It translates to CAISVGGSTTEAFF.